This T cell receptor (beta chain) was recorded in a study of blood T cells in healthy people across ages. This clonotype has only a few counts. Antigen specificity is unknown. Study results and caveats: Unknown donor CMV status possibly confounded expanded clonotype changes. Roughly linearly, TCR beta diversity per million T cells fell as age increased.

The second PCR ran roughly 6 to 11 cycles with a sample-barcoded 5' primer and J-beta primers. TCRdb itself ran the 5' RACE reads through MiXCR, one entry per CDR3 protein. Of over a million distinct CDR3 sequences listed, roughly 59% are singletons. V lost 4 bases and J lost 2; bases outside the gene matches: 9. Per germline, CDR1 LGHNT and CDR2 FRNRAP. This CDR3 is 17 amino acids long. The V and J genes are TRBV12-5 and TRBJ2-1; the match to TRBD2 covers 9 bases. The receptor was derived from a young man in good health. Sequenced material: blood. DNA for the CDR3: TGTGCTAGTGGTTGGAGTTTTAGCGGGGGACCCTACAATGAGCAGTTCTTC. Its protein is CASGWSFSGGPYNEQFF.